This record looks at one TCR beta chain sequence and its context. No antigen is known for it. J gave up 1 base and V 3 bases, and 3 bases lay outside the gene matches. CDR1 LNHNV and CDR2 YYDKDF come from the germline V gene (reference sequence). This CDR3 has 15 residues. TCRdb re-analysed the reads in MiXCR, keeping a single row per CDR3 protein. The table has 750,000 to 900,000 distinct CDR3 sequences, 25% to 30% seen once. These data belong to a study of T cell repertoires in cytomegalovirus infection. Overall study context: Both recently identified HLA-C-restricted and well-studied HLA-B-restricted CMV epitopes were used in the study. An indication of both CMV infection and matching HLA type came from public TCR beta signatures.

Whole-study findings and limits: HLA-C-restricted, CMV-specific TCR beta clonotypes were dominant ex vivo. Based on cumulative public TCR beta family frequency, carriers of CMV plus the relevant HLA were identified.

The receptor's source is a human donor in good health (CMV status not recorded). Some clones in this sample may be carry-over from other donors' samples. The sample here was cultured CD8+ T cells from PBMCs, taken from culture after CMV antigen stimulation. The V call is TRBV15, the J call TRBJ1-2, with TRBD1 identical over 9 bases. For the CDR3, the DNA is TGTGCCACCAGCAGTGGGACAGGGTTTAACTATGGCTACACCTTC. This sequence encodes CATSSGTGFNYGYTF.